These T cell receptor beta chains were read from a single sample in a study of somatic mutations in cytotoxic T cells in rheumatoid arthritis. Profiled with immunoSEQ multiplex PCR; TCRdb holds only in-frame clones, not every one. The data contain 35,000 to 45,000 clones, approximately 84% of them singletons. The sequenced material came from CD8+ T cells sorted from blood. The receptors were gathered from a man aged 40-49 years in good health. Each CDR3 is given with its conserved first and last residue. A D gene is named only where the DNA matches it firmly. Only some rows state a clone size, as once, few, many or a class for expanded clones.

NA	14	TRBV25-1	TRBJ1-2	once	TGTGCCAGCAGTGACCCGGCCTCTAACTATGGCTACACCTTC	CASSDPASNYGYTF
NA	11	TRBV30	TRBJ2-5	NA	TGTGCCTGGACCTTAGGGGGGACCCAGTACTTC	CAWTLGGTQYF
TRBD1	16	TRBV6-6	TRBJ1-5	NA	TGTGCCAGCAGTTACGTGGGACAGGGAGGGAATCAGCCCCAGCATTTT	CASSYVGQGGNQPQHF
NA	11	TRBV27	TRBJ2-7	NA	TGTGCCAGCAGTTTAGGAAACGAGCAGTACTTC	CASSLGNEQYF
NA	17	TRBV2	TRBJ1-4	NA	TGTGCCAGCAGTAAAGAAATCCCGGGATCCCTGGTAGAAAAACTGTTTTTT	CASSKEIPGSLVEKLFF
TRBD1	15	TRBV27	TRBJ2-7	NA	TGTGCCAGCAGTTTGTCCGACAGGGGGCAGGGCGAGCAGTACTTC	CASSLSDRGQGEQYF
TRBD2	15	TRBV28	TRBJ2-7	NA	TGTGCCAGCAGGGTGACTAGCGGGAGGAACTACGAGCAGTACTTC	CASRVTSGRNYEQYF
NA	18	TRBV7-9	TRBJ2-7	few	TGTGCCAGCAGCGGGTCGGACTTCGGGAAAGGTCCCTCCTACGAGCAGTACTTC	CASSGSDFGKGPSYEQYF
NA	14	TRBV9	TRBJ1-4	once	TGTGCCAGCAGCGTCACGGGAACTAATGAAAAACTGTTTTTT	CASSVTGTNEKLFF
TRBD2	15	TRBV7-3	TRBJ2-7	once	TGTGCCAGCAGTTATAGCGGGGGGAGCTCCTACGAGCAGTACTTC	CASSYSGGSSYEQYF
NA	11	TRBV7-2	TRBJ2-7	once	TGTGCCAGCAGCTTAGACTACGAGCAGTACTTC	CASSLDYEQYF
NA	12	TRBV9	TRBJ1-1	NA	TGTGCCAGCAGCGGGGGGAACTCCGAAGCTTTCTTT	CASSGGNSEAFF
NA	12	TRBV7-9	TRBJ1-1	once	TGTGCCAGCAGCTTAACCGACACTGAAGCTTTCTTT	CASSLTDTEAFF
NA	12	TRBV2	TRBJ1-2	NA	TGTGCCAGACTCGGGGGGAACTATGGCTACACCTTC	CARLGGNYGYTF
NA	13	TRBV19	TRBJ1-1	NA	TGTGCCAGTAGTATGGGAGGGAACACTGAAGCTTTCTTT	CASSMGGNTEAFF
TRBD1	14	TRBV6-5	TRBJ1-5	few	TGTGCCAGCAGCAGGGACAGGGCTGATCAGCCCCAGCATTTT	CASSRDRADQPQHF
NA	12	TRBV5-4	TRBJ2-3	NA	TGTGCCAGCAGCTCGAGTTCGGATACGCAGTATTTT	CASSSSSDTQYF
NA	16	TRBV6-5	TRBJ2-1	NA	TGTGCCAGCAGTTACTCGGCAGGAAGCTCCTACAATGAGCAGTTCTTC	CASSYSAGSSYNEQFF
NA	14	TRBV5-4	TRBJ2-5	NA	TGTGCCAGCAGCTGGGGGGGCGCCCAAGAGACCCAGTACTTC	CASSWGGAQETQYF
NA	16	TRBV11-2	TRBJ2-1	NA	TGTGCCAGCAGCTGGGACCCCTCCCCAGGGTACAATGAGCAGTTCTTC	CASSWDPSPGYNEQFF
NA	17	TRBV30	TRBJ1-4	NA	TGTGCCTGGGATCTCAATCAGGGAGTGGGAAGTAATGAAAAACTGTTTTTT	CAWDLNQGVGSNEKLFF
TRBD2	15	TRBV6-5	TRBJ2-1	NA	TGTGCCAGCAGCCGGACTAGCGGGAGGCACGATGAGCAGTTCTTC	CASSRTSGRHDEQFF
NA	15	TRBV4-1	TRBJ2-1	NA	TGCGCCAGCAGCCAAGATACTAGCACCTACAATGAGCAGTTCTTC	CASSQDTSTYNEQFF
NA	13	TRBV23-1	TRBJ2-3	NA	TGCGCCAGCAGTCTCGCAGGAGGAGATACGCAGTATTTT	CASSLAGGDTQYF
NA	14	TRBV7-6	TRBJ1-4	NA	TGTGCCAGCAGCTTACAGCCAGGGGATAATACTCTGTTTTTT	CASSLQPGDNTLFF
NA	13	TRBV25-1	TRBJ1-1	NA	TGTGCCAGCAGTGAATTGGGTAACACTGAAGCTTTCTTT	CASSELGNTEAFF
NA	14	TRBV29-1	TRBJ2-3	NA	TGCAGTAAACCTACTGGGTTTTTGACAGATACGCAGTATTTT	CSKPTGFLTDTQYF
NA	14	TRBV27	TRBJ1-1	NA	TGTGCCAGCAGTTTTGCGACAATGAACACTGAAGCTTTCTTT	CASSFATMNTEAFF
NA	14	TRBV28	TRBJ1-3	NA	TGTGCCAGCAGCCCCCCAGGGAGTGGAAACACCATATATTTT	CASSPPGSGNTIYF
NA	19	TRBV4-3	TRBJ2-3	NA	TGCGCCAGCAGCCAAGTTGAGGGCCAGCCAGATACTAGCACAGATACGCAGTATTTT	CASSQVEGQPDTSTDTQYF
NA	16	TRBV7-6	TRBJ2-1	once	TGTGCCAGCAGCTTAGCTATCCGGGAGTTAAACAATGAGCAGTTCTTC	CASSLAIRELNNEQFF
NA	14	TRBV6-6	TRBJ2-7	few	TGTGCCAGCAGTTACGAAGAAGCCTCCTACGAGCAGTACTTC	CASSYEEASYEQYF
NA	14	TRBV6-9	TRBJ1-2	NA	NA	CASSTSTGNYGYTF
TRBD1	14	TRBV7-2	TRBJ2-7	few	TGTGCCAGCAGCCTATACAGGGGTACCTACGAGCAGTACTTC	CASSLYRGTYEQYF
TRBD1	14	TRBV6-4	TRBJ2-3	NA	TGTGCCAGCAGTGACTCAGGGGGCGCAGATACGCAGTATTTT	CASSDSGGADTQYF
TRBD1	15	TRBV4-3	TRBJ1-4	NA	TGCGCCAGCAGCCTCACCCGGACAGGGAACGAAAAACTGTTTTTT	CASSLTRTGNEKLFF
NA	14	TRBV15	TRBJ2-3	NA	TGTGCCACCAGCAGGACTAGAGGCACAGATACGCAGTATTTT	CATSRTRGTDTQYF
NA	15	TRBV27	TRBJ2-7	NA	TGTGCCAGCAGTTTGTCCTTTTACAGCTCCTACGAGCAGTACTTC	CASSLSFYSSYEQYF
NA	16	TRBV4-3	TRBJ2-7	NA	TGCGCCAGCAGCCAAGATTTAACAGGGAGGGCCTACGAGCAGTACTTC	CASSQDLTGRAYEQYF
TRBD1	16	TRBV6-1	TRBJ2-6	NA	TGTGCCAGCAGTGAAACAGGGGGCTCTGGGGCCAACGTCCTGACTTTC	CASSETGGSGANVLTF
NA	14	TRBV29-1	TRBJ2-7	NA	TGCAGCGTTGAAGCACGCAGGGGGGCCTACGAGCAGTACTTC	CSVEARRGAYEQYF
NA	14	TRBV27	TRBJ2-7	NA	TGTGCCAGCAGTTTATCGTATCAAGCCTACGAGCAGTACTTC	CASSLSYQAYEQYF
TRBD2	14	TRBV29-1	TRBJ2-2	once	TGCAGCGGCCAACTAGCGGTTAACACCGGGGAGCTGTTTTTT	CSGQLAVNTGELFF
NA	13	TRBV5-1	TRBJ2-7	NA	TGCGCCAGCAGCTTGGGACCAACGCACGAGCAGTACTTC	CASSLGPTHEQYF
TRBD1	16	TRBV12-5	TRBJ1-1	NA	TGTGCTAGTGGTTTGGTAAGATCACAGGGGGGCACTGAAGCTTTCTTT	CASGLVRSQGGTEAFF
NA	13	TRBV6-5	TRBJ1-6	NA	TGTGCCACCTACTCAGACAGTAATTCACCCCTCCACTTT	CATYSDSNSPLHF
NA	15	TRBV6-1	TRBJ2-1	NA	TGTGCCAGCAGTGAAGCGGCGGAGGGGTACAATGAGCAGTTCTTC	CASSEAAEGYNEQFF
TRBD1	18	TRBV28	TRBJ2-5	NA	TGTGCCAGCAGTTTACTGCTTTGGGGACAGGGGGCTTTGGAGACCCAGTACTTC	CASSLLLWGQGALETQYF
TRBD2	16	TRBV6-5	TRBJ2-1	NA	TGTGCCAGCAGTTACCTTGCGGGAGCTTACGACAATGAGCAGTTCTTC	CASSYLAGAYDNEQFF
NA	16	TRBV9	TRBJ1-5	NA	TGTGCCAGCAGCTCCGAACAGGGTATCAGCAATCAGCCCCAGCATTTT	CASSSEQGISNQPQHF
NA	15	TRBV7-9	TRBJ2-5	few	TGTGCCAGCAGCGAGAGGACTACGTACCAAGAGACCCAGTACTTC	CASSERTTYQETQYF
NA	16	TRBV5-1	TRBJ2-1	NA	TGCGCCAGCAGCTTGGACCCCAGTTTCTCCTACAATGAGCAGTTCTTC	CASSLDPSFSYNEQFF
NA	13	TRBV7-8	TRBJ2-1	NA	TGTGCCAGCAGCGCGGGACCCTCTGAGGAGCAGTTCTTC	CASSAGPSEEQFF
TRBD1	16	TRBV7-2	TRBJ2-7	NA	TGTGCCAGCAGCTTAGCCCCCGGACAGGGACCCTACGAGCAGTACTTC	CASSLAPGQGPYEQYF
NA	13	TRBV7-2	TRBJ1-1	once	TGTGCCAGCAGCTTAGCCGAGGGAAGTGAAGCTTTCTTT	CASSLAEGSEAFF
NA	15	TRBV7-3	TRBJ2-1	NA	TGTGCCAGCAGCCCGACGCCAGGGGGGGGAGATGAGCAGTTCTTC	CASSPTPGGGDEQFF
TRBD1	16	TRBV14	TRBJ1-2	NA	TGTGCCAGCAGCCTAGGGAGTATGGGACAGTTCTATGGCTACACCTTC	CASSLGSMGQFYGYTF
NA	13	TRBV29-1	TRBJ2-7	NA	TGCAGCGTTGAAGACAGTAGCTCCTACGAGCAGTACTTC	CSVEDSSSYEQYF